This TCR beta chain was identified during a study of Graves' ophthalmopathy and Graves' hyperthyroidism. Study as a whole: Calling hyperthyroidism stable required that no ophthalmopathy show up within 18 months of follow-up.

Patients with other autoimmune diseases, uncontrolled infections, pregnancy or lactation were excluded. Trimming left V 1 base short and J 2 bases short, with 13 bases between. Germline V CDR1 and CDR2: DFQATT, SNEGSKA (reference sequence). CDR3 length: 15 amino acids. This clonotype was counted between two and nine times. Its matching antigen is unknown. The study's findings and limits: Most thyroid clonotypes expanded beyond 0.001 frequency were also found in blood. Ophthalmopathy versus stable hyperthyroidism: 13-signature model gave 87.88% sensitivity, less than 83% specificity.

RNA transcripts served as template for amplifying TCR beta CDR3 sequences. HTBI primers primed a first-round RT-PCR, and a second-round multiplex PCR followed. One entry per CDR3 protein, called by TCRdb with MiXCR from the multiplex PCR reads. There are about 600,000 distinct CDR3 sequences in the sample; under 45% occur only once, and around 4% lies in the top ten. Sequenced material: peripheral blood or thyroid tissue (not recorded which). The TCR comes from an adult man with Graves' hyperthyroidism. The chain employs TRBV20-1 and TRBJ2-3; D not resolved. This CDR3 reads CSARAIWRFTDTQYF. As DNA, the CDR3 is TGCAGTGCTAGAGCGATCTGGCGTTTCACAGATACGCAGTATTTT.